This T cell receptor beta chain was sequenced in a study of long-term antiretroviral therapy in people with HIV. The CDR3 length is 15 residues. CDR1 is MNHEY, CDR2 SVGAGI, per germline. V was cut by 6 bases and J by 6 bases, with 21 bases left in between. Sequencing relied on immunoSEQ assay v3.0, run at survey level. The table came from immunoSEQ multiplex PCR; TCRdb's copy has only in-frame clones and leaves some out. The repertoire consists of fewer than 25,000 clones, with 80% to 90% occurring once and the leading ten covering 3% to 4%. This chain links TRBV6-5 with TRBJ2-7; maybe TRBD2 (5 bases). The source was unsorted PBMCs, collected 2.6 years after starting antiretroviral therapy. This TCR derives from a woman in her forties or fifties with HIV. The CDR3 DNA reads as TGTGCCAGCAGCCCAGGTGGCGGACTGTCGAGCGAGCAGTACTTC. Protein product: CASSPGGGLSSEQYF.